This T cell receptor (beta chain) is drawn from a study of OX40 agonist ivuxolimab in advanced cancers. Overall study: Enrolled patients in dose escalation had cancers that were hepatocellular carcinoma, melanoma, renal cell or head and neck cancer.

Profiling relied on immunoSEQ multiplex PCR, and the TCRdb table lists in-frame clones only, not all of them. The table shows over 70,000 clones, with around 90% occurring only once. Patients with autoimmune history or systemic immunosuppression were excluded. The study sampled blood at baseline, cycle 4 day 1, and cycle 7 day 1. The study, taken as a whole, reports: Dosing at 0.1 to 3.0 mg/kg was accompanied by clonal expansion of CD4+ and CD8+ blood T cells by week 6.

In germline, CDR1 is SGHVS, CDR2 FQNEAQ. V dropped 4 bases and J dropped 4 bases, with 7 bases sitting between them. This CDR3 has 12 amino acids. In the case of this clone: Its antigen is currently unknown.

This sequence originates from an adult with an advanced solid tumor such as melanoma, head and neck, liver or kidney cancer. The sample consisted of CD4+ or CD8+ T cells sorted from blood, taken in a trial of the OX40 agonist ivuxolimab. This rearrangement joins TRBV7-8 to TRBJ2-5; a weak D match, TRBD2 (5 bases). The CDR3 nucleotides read TGTGCCAGCAGCTGGGCGGGAGAGACCCAGTACTTC. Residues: CASSWAGETQYF.